This T cell receptor (beta chain) emerged from a study of shared clonotypes between healthy human individuals. Across the whole study: Each donor had three CD4 naive, three CD4 memory, two CD8 naive and one CD8 memory plate.

With respect to this clone: Its antigen is still unknown.

CDR1 SGHTA and CDR2 FQGNSA come from the germline V gene. The CDR3 is 13 residues long. The V gene lost 2 bases and the J gene lost 5 bases, with 7 bases spanning the gap. The method was immunoSEQ multiplex PCR; TCRdb's version includes in-frame clones alone and lacks a portion of them. The table shows about 640,000 clones, with around 72% occurring only once. Study-wide results and limits: Naive subsets generally had larger estimated richness than memory subsets.

Material for sequencing was memory CD4+ T cells sorted from blood. The subset is: CD45RA-negative fraction. The TCR originated in a woman under 40 in good health. This chain uses TRBV7-2 with TRBJ1-5; D not resolved. The CDR3 loop is CASSLNRDQPQHF. Written as DNA, the CDR3 is TGTGCCAGCAGCTTAAATAGGGATCAGCCCCAGCATTTT.